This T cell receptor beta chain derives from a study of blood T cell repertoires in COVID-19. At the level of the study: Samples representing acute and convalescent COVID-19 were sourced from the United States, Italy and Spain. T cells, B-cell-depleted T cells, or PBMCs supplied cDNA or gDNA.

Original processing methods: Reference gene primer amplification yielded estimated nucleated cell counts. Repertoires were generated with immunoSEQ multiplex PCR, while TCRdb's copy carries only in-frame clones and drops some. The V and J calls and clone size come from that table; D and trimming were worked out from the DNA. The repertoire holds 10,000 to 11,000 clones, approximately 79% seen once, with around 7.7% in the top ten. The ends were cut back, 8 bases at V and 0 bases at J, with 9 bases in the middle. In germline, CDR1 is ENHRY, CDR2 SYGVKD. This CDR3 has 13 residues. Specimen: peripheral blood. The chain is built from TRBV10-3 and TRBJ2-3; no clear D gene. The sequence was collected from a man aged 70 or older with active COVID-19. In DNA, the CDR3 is TGTGCCATCCTGGCTGCTAGCACAGATACGCAGTATTTT. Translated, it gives CAILAASTDTQYF.